Listed here are 11 T cell receptor beta chains from one sample, sequenced in a study of shared clonotypes between healthy human individuals (dated by TCRdb to 2018 to 2021). Receptor amplification or capture employed the immunoSEQ multiplex PCR assay. The table was pulled from immuneACCESS by TCRdb, which kept in-frame rearrangements only. Such tables lose some clones; where checked, under half of the loss comes from unresolved V genes, and the rest has no known cause. This sample comprises roughly 410,000 clones, about 96% of them detected only once. The ten largest make up about 0.32% of the sample. The specimen was memory CD8+ T cells sorted from blood. The cell subset or site label, read with the paper, signifies: CD45RO+ cells pooled with CCR7-negative TemRA cells. The receptors originated from a young man in good health.

The chain has TRBV30 and TRBJ1-3; no firm D call. V was shortened by 0 bases and J by 2 bases, with 11 bases between the two germline ends. The CDR3 runs to 15 residues. Germline V CDR1 and CDR2: GTSNPN, SVGIG (reference sequence). CDR3 in amino acids: CAWSVAGEAGNTIYF. Here the CDR3 DNA reads TGTGCCTGGAGTGTGGCCGGGGAGGCTGGAAACACCATATATTTT. Combining the CDR3 with reference TRBV30 and TRBJ1-3 gives the whole variable domain SQTIHQWPATLVQPVGSPLSLECTVEGTSNPNLYWYRQAAGRGLQLLFYSVGIGQISSEVPQNLSASRPQDRQFILSSKKLLLSDSGFYLCAWSVAGEAGNTIYFGEGSWLTVV.

The chain links TRBV7-2 to TRBJ2-7, with 10 bases lining up with TRBD1. Trimming took 5 bases from V and 6 from J; bases not matched to a gene: 7. Germline CDR1 reads SGHTA; CDR2 reads FQGNSA. This CDR3 comprises 14 residues. DNA of the CDR3: TGTGCCAGCAGCCCCTGGACAGGGGGATTCGAGCAGTACTTC. This codes for CASSPWTGGFEQYF. Together with reference TRBV7-2 and TRBJ2-7, the CDR3 gives the full variable domain: GAGVSQSPSNKVTEKGKDVELRCDPISGHTALYWYRQSLGQGLEFLIYFQGNSAPDKSGLPSDRFSAERTGGSVSTLTIQRTQQEDSAVYLCASSPWTGGFEQYFGPGTRLTVT.

The rearrangement links TRBV19 to TRBJ1-2; no clear D gene. The germline CDR1 and CDR2 sequences are LNHDA and SQIVND (reference sequence). This CDR3 comprises 12 residues. V lost 1 base, J lost 6 bases, and 6 bases lay in between. In DNA form, the CDR3 reads TGTGCCAGTAGTATAGCCCGCGATGGCTACACCTTC. Residues: CASSIARDGYTF. Supplemented by reference TRBV19 and TRBJ1-2, the full variable domain reads DGGITQSPKYLFRKEGQNVTLSCEQNLNHDAMYWYRQDPGQGLRLIYYSQIVNDFQKGDIAEGYSVSREKKESFPLTVTSAQKNPTAFYLCASSIARDGYTFGSGTRLTVV.

The V and J genes are TRBV6-5 and TRBJ2-1, with TRBD1 matching over 7 bases. V was pared by 8 bases and J by 6 bases, with 7 bases of the junction left unmatched. The CDR3 runs to 13 residues. Germline CDR1 is MNHEY and CDR2 is SVGAGI. The CDR3 spells CASRRTGTNEQFF. Here the CDR3 DNA reads TGTGCCAGCCGTAGGACAGGCACCAATGAGCAGTTCTTC.

This rearrangement joins TRBV2 to TRBJ2-2, with 14 bases fitting TRBD2. Unmatched junction bases numbered 2, after V lost 6 bases and J lost 5 bases. The CDR3 spans 15 residues. Germline V gives CDR1 SNHLY, CDR2 FYNNEI. CDR3 sequence: CASRGTSGRTGELFF. CDR3 coding DNA: TGTGCCAGCAGGGGGACTAGCGGGAGAACCGGGGAGCTGTTTTTT.

CDR3 in DNA: TGTGCCAGTAGTACCCAACTAGCGCCAGCGGGGACCCAGTACTTC. Its translation: CASSTQLAPAGTQYF. The chain recombines TRBV19 with TRBJ2-5, with 7 bases identical to TRBD2. V shed 4 bases and J 7 bases; nucleotides not matched to a gene: 12. Looked up from germline, CDR1 is LNHDA and CDR2 is SQIVND (reference sequence). This CDR3 region has 15 residues.

The CDR3 DNA sequence: TGTGCCAGCAGCTTAGTGGGAGGAAACAGGGGGCCTGGGGCCAACGTCCTGACTTTC. Amino acid sequence: CASSLVGGNRGPGANVLTF. The chain carries TRBV7-2 and TRBJ2-6; 9 positions agree with TRBD1. Losses at the gene ends were 1 base for V and 2 bases for J; bases not matched to a gene: 9. Germline values: CDR1 SGHTA, CDR2 FQGNSA. The CDR3 consists of 19 residues.

This clone was recorded once. V usage is TRBV7-9 and J usage is TRBJ1-3; D is uncertain. This CDR3 spans 16 amino acids. The germline CDR1 and CDR2 sequences are SEHNR and FQNEAQ (reference sequence). Between the trimmed V and J ends, which lost 0 bases and 0 bases, there was a span of 9 bases. CDR3 loop: CASSLADSPSGNTIYF. DNA for the CDR3: TGTGCCAGCAGCTTAGCGGACTCCCCCTCTGGAAACACCATATATTTT. Full variable domain (rest looked up from reference TRBV7-9 and TRBJ1-3): DTGVSQNPRHKITKRGQNVTFRCDPISEHNRLYWYRQTLGQGPEFLTYFQNEAQLEKSRLLSDRFSAERPKGSFSTLEIQRTEQGDSAMYLCASSLADSPSGNTIYFGEGSWLTVV.

As for this clone: The sample has other DNA sequences that encode this CDR3 too. This chain joins TRBV5-1 and TRBJ2-2; the D is unclear. Germline V CDR1 and CDR2: SGHRS, YFSETQ. The CDR3 is made up of 14 amino acids. V lost 0 bases and J lost 5, with 8 bases in between. The CDR3 reads CASSLERVTGELFF. The CDR3 DNA is TGCGCCAGCAGCTTGGAAAGGGTTACCGGGGAGCTGTTTTTT.

The J gene is TRBJ2-3, the V gene TRBV7-6; D is unclear. V was pared by 0 bases and J by 9 bases, with 10 bases between. This CDR3 contains 13 residues. Looked up from germline, CDR1 is SGHVS and CDR2 is FNYEAQ. CDR3 nucleotide sequence: TGTGCCAGCAGCTTAGCGCAAGGGCAGACGCAGTATTTT. Translated: CASSLAQGQTQYF.

V and J are TRBV15 and TRBJ2-2, with D uncertain. Trimming left V 4 bases short and J 5 bases short, with 2 bases between. The CDR3 runs 11 residues. CDR1 LNHNV and CDR2 YYDKDF come from the germline V gene (reference sequence). The CDR3 loop reads CATSKTGELFF. In DNA, the CDR3 is TGTGCCACCAGCAAAACCGGGGAGCTGTTTTTT.